Below are 18 T cell receptor beta chains sequenced from a single sample in a study of spatial heterogeneity in lung cancer. TCRdb passed the 5' RACE reads through MiXCR, listing each CDR3 protein once. The data show roughly 79,000 distinct CDR3 sequences, over 9.5% seen once. The time point: sample taken at primary tumor resection. TCRs were sequenced from unsorted whole RNA of tumor, nontumor lung or PBMC. Source: PBMCs, taken at surgery. These receptors came from a male donor with early-stage non-small cell lung cancer.

This clonotype was recorded a few times. This chain joins TRBV6-1 and TRBJ2-7; 9 positions agree with TRBD2. Germline V CDR1 and CDR2: MNHNS, SASEGT. This CDR3 has 14 residues. V was pared by 5 bases and J by 5 bases, with 7 bases of the junction left unmatched. The chain's CDR3 is CASSFLAGVHEQYF. The CDR3 DNA reads as TGTGCCAGCAGTTTTTTAGCGGGAGTGCACGAGCAGTACTTC.

The rearrangement links TRBV12-5 to TRBJ2-3; D is undetermined. The V gene lost 4 bases and the J gene lost 0 bases, with 17 bases spanning the gap. Germline values: CDR1 LGHNT, CDR2 FRNRAP. The CDR3 runs to 17 residues. The CDR3 sequence is CASGSLLGSYSTDTQYF. The CDR3 region has the DNA TGTGCTAGTGGTTCCCTACTGGGTAGTTATAGCACAGATACGCAGTATTTT. Variable domain in full (rest from reference TRBV12-5 and TRBJ2-3): DARVTQTPRHKVTEMGQEVTMRCQPILGHNTVFWYRQTMMQGLELLAYFRNRAPLDDSGMPKDRFSAEMPDATLATLKIQPSEPRDSAVYFCASGSLLGSYSTDTQYFGPGTRLTVL.

This chain connects TRBV27 to TRBJ2-7; D ambiguous. The CDR3 consists of 17 residues. Trimming stripped 7 bases from V and 3 bases from J, with 25 bases between. Germline V gene lookup returns CDR1 MNHEY and CDR2 SMNVEV (reference sequence). CDR3 protein: CASKTHRSRRNLYEQYF. The CDR3 nucleotides read TGTGCCAGCAAAACCCACCGGAGTAGGCGGAATCTCTACGAGCAGTACTTC.

The rearrangement uses TRBV10-3 and TRBJ2-1; possibly TRBD2 for D (6 bases). V dropped 8 bases and J dropped 0 bases, with 8 bases sitting between them. Germline CDR1 ENHRY, CDR2 SYGVKD. The CDR3 totals 13 residues. In nucleotides, the CDR3 is TGTGCCATCTCGGGGGACTCCTACAATGAGCAGTTCTTC. Its protein product is CAISGDSYNEQFF.

The chain joins TRBV10-1 to TRBJ2-3; possibly TRBD1 for D (6 bases). The length of the CDR3 is 14 residues. The ends were cut back, 6 bases at V and 0 bases at J, with 10 bases in the middle. CDR1 and CDR2 (germline): WNHNN, SYGVQD (reference sequence). The CDR3 reads CASRGQLSTDTQYF. The CDR3 coding sequence is TGCGCCAGCAGAGGACAGCTGAGCACAGATACGCAGTATTTT.

The sample holds a few counts of this clonotype. J is TRBJ1-4 and V is TRBV7-9; unclear D gene. Germline assignment: CDR1 SEHNR and CDR2 FQNEAQ (reference sequence). The length of the CDR3 is 15 residues. V dropped 0 bases and J dropped 7 bases, with 12 bases sitting between them. The CDR3 coding sequence is TGTGCCAGCAGCTTAGCGATGGGGATGGTTGAAAAACTGTTTTTT. Its translation is CASSLAMGMVEKLFF. Using reference TRBV7-9 and TRBJ1-4 for the parts outside the CDR3, the full variable domain is DTGVSQNPRHKITKRGQNVTFRCDPISEHNRLYWYRQTLGQGPEFLTYFQNEAQLEKSRLLSDRFSAERPKGSFSTLEIQRTEQGDSAMYLCASSLAMGMVEKLFFGSGTQLSVL.

The V and J genes are TRBV19 and TRBJ2-1; D is possibly TRBD2 (5 bases). The CDR3 is 15 residues long. The V gene lost 2 bases and the J gene lost 8 bases, with 16 bases spanning the gap. The germline V gene encodes CDR1 LNHDA and CDR2 SQIVND (reference sequence). This CDR3 is CASSIKASLKDEQFF. The CDR3 DNA sequence: TGTGCCAGTAGTATAAAGGCTAGCCTTAAGGATGAGCAGTTCTTC. The whole variable domain, filled in from reference TRBV19 and TRBJ2-1, reads DGGITQSPKYLFRKEGQNVTLSCEQNLNHDAMYWYRQDPGQGLRLIYYSQIVNDFQKGDIAEGYSVSREKKESFPLTVTSAQKNPTAFYLCASSIKASLKDEQFFGPGTRLTVL.

The sample holds a few counts of this clonotype. This rearrangement joins TRBV5-1 to TRBJ1-4, with TRBD1 identical over 7 bases. Losses at the gene ends were 2 bases for V and 6 bases for J; bases not matched to a gene: 13. CDR1 SGHRS and CDR2 YFSETQ come from the germline V gene. CDR3 length equals 17 residues. In DNA form, the CDR3 reads TGCGCCAGCAGCTTCGCCAACAGACAGGGAGGGCATGAAAAACTGTTTTTT. As protein: CASSFANRQGGHEKLFF.

This chain connects TRBV15 to TRBJ2-7; D is perhaps TRBD2 (5 bases). V lost 0 bases and J 1 base, leaving 22 bases between the germline ends. Germline CDR1 LNHNV, CDR2 YYDKDF (reference sequence). The CDR3 extends over 19 amino acids. CDR3 loop: CATSRDQDYPGSHSYEQYF. The CDR3 DNA reads as TGTGCCACCAGCAGAGATCAAGATTATCCGGGGTCCCATTCCTACGAGCAGTACTTC. Using reference TRBV15 and TRBJ2-7 for the parts outside the CDR3, the full variable domain is DAMVIQNPRYQVTQFGKPVTLSCSQTLNHNVMYWYQQKSSQAPKLLFHYYDKDFNNEADTPDNFQSRRPNTSFCFLDIRSPGLGDTAMYLCATSRDQDYPGSHSYEQYFGPGTRLTVT.

This clonotype was seen only a few times. V and J are TRBV27 and TRBJ2-7; D gene uncertain. Trimming took 2 bases from V and 0 from J, leaving 8 bases between them. Germline CDR1 reads MNHEY; CDR2 reads SMNVEV (reference sequence). This CDR3 spans 14 amino acids. CDR3 nucleotides: TGTGCCAGCAGTTTAAATGGTAACTCCTACGAGCAGTACTTC. Encoded protein: CASSLNGNSYEQYF.

The chain links TRBV7-7 to TRBJ2-3; D not certain. CDR3 length: 14 amino acids. The germline V gene has CDR1 SSHAT and CDR2 FNYEAQ (reference sequence). Deletions cut 1 base from V and 4 bases from J, with 9 bases between. CDR3 protein: CASSLGRTADTQYF. In nucleotides, the CDR3 is TGTGCCAGCAGCTTAGGGCGGACGGCAGATACGCAGTATTTT.

The CDR3 region is CASRPNRGDEQFF. The CDR3 DNA reads TGTGCCAGCAGACCCAACAGAGGCGATGAGCAGTTCTTC. The V gene is TRBV25-1, the J gene TRBJ2-1; unclear D gene. V gave up 6 bases and J gave up 8 bases, with 14 bases separating them. The CDR3 has 13 residues. Looked up from germline, CDR1 is MGHDK and CDR2 is SYGVNS. Supplemented by reference TRBV25-1 and TRBJ2-1, the full variable domain reads EADIYQTPRYLVIGTGKKITLECSQTMGHDKMYWYQQDPGMELHLIHYSYGVNSTEKGDLSSESTVSRIRTEHFPLTLESARPSHTSQYLCASRPNRGDEQFFGPGTRLTVL.

The chain is built from TRBV29-1 and TRBJ1-5; tentative D call: TRBD1 (6 bases). V was pared by 6 bases and J by 3 bases, with 15 bases between. Germline-derived CDR1 and CDR2 are SQVTM and ANQGSEA. This CDR3 has 14 amino acids. In DNA form, the CDR3 reads TGCAGCGTCAAAAGTACAGGGAACAATCAGCCCCAGCATTTT. Protein: CSVKSTGNNQPQHF.

This clonotype has ten or more counts. The V gene is TRBV10-3, the J gene TRBJ1-2, with D tentatively TRBD1 (6 bases). The germline V gene encodes CDR1 ENHRY and CDR2 SYGVKD. CDR3 length: 11 residues. V lost 10 bases to trimming and J lost 8 bases, with 14 bases between them. CDR3 sequence reads: CATRQVEGYTF. The CDR3 DNA is TGTGCCACCCGACAGGTTGAGGGCTACACCTTC.

J is TRBJ2-2 and V is TRBV4-1, with a tentative D call TRBD1 (6 bases). V shed 3 bases and J shed 1 base, with 9 bases lying between them. Germline CDR1 reads MGHRA; CDR2 reads YSYEKL. This CDR3 comprises 15 residues. The CDR3 DNA reads as TGCGCCAGCAGCCACAGGACAGAGAACACCGGGGAGCTGTTTTTT. It encodes CASSHRTENTGELFF.

The table lists this clonotype with a few counts. This rearrangement joins TRBV4-1 to TRBJ1-6; the D is unclear. CDR3 size: 14 residues. The germline V gene has CDR1 MGHRA and CDR2 YSYEKL. V was clipped by 4 bases and J by 2 bases, with 6 bases between them. The CDR3 DNA reads as TGCGCCAGCAGCCTCGGCGCCTATAATTCACCCCTCCACTTT. This gives the protein CASSLGAYNSPLHF.

The table lists this clonotype with a few counts. The chain uses TRBV29-1 and TRBJ2-7; TRBD1 is a possible D gene (7 bases). The germline V gene encodes CDR1 SQVTM and CDR2 ANQGSEA. The CDR3 runs 13 residues. Trimming cost V 3 bases and J 7 bases, with 16 bases left between them. CDR3 in DNA: TGCAGCGTTGAGTGGTCAGGGGGAGGTGAGCAGTACTTC. It codes for CSVEWSGGGEQYF.

The rearrangement uses TRBV7-9 and TRBJ1-1; D remains ambiguous. The CDR3 covers 11 residues. Germline values: CDR1 SEHNR, CDR2 FQNEAQ (reference sequence). The germline V and J ends were trimmed by 6 bases and 11 bases, with 13 bases remaining between them. CDR3 region: CASSRIRAAFF. The CDR3 DNA sequence: TGTGCCAGCAGTCGTATACGAGCGGCTTTCTTT.